This T cell receptor beta chain was documented in a study of shared clonotypes between healthy human individuals. TCRdb's copy holds only in-frame clones and misses some; the assay was immunoSEQ multiplex PCR. This table holds about 480,000 clones, about 79% found once. Healthy HIV-negative adults without recent acute infections or vaccinations served as donors. The study drew all its donors from Caucasian adults living in Nashville, Tennessee. CDR1 and CDR2 (germline): LGHNA, YSLEER. Losses at the gene ends were 3 bases for V and 5 bases for J; bases not matched to a gene: 5. The CDR3 extends over 17 amino acids.

The V and J genes are TRBV4-3 and TRBJ2-2; 14 positions match TRBD2. Source material: PBMCs. The source is a woman between 40 and 50 years old in good health. Some clones in this sample may be carry-over from other donors' samples. The CDR3 sequence: CASSHGLAGGGTGELFF. CDR3 in DNA: TGCGCCAGCAGCCATGGACTAGCGGGAGGTGGAACCGGGGAGCTGTTTTTT.